The 22 T cell receptor beta chains given below trace back to one sample, sequenced in a study of lymphopenia after photon versus proton radiotherapy. TCRdb keeps only in-frame clones here, not all; method: immunoSEQ multiplex PCR. The sample has some 26,000 clones, around 81% seen once; the top ten hold around 30%. This sample comprised peripheral blood, obtained from a patient treated with photon-based radiotherapy. Source of these receptors: a man in his fifties with gastric cancer.

The V and J genes are TRBV10-1 and TRBJ2-3; D gene uncertain. CDR1 and CDR2 from the germline V gene are WNHNN and SYGVQD (reference sequence). This CDR3 is 11 amino acids long. Trimming left V 8 bases short and J 5 bases short, with 8 bases between. The CDR3 sequence: CASGVGDTQYF. CDR3 nucleotide sequence: TGCGCCAGCGGGGTGGGAGATACGCAGTATTTT.

The genes are TRBV6-5 and TRBJ1-2; 8 bases align to TRBD1. V gave up 0 bases and J gave up 8 bases; unmatched junction bases: 8. Germline V gene data show CDR1 as MNHEY and CDR2 as SVGAGI. CDR3 length equals 15 residues. CDR3 sequence: CASSYSRTGLRGYTF. CDR3 DNA sequence: TGTGCCAGCAGTTACTCGAGGACAGGGTTGCGCGGCTACACCTTC.

This clone has a handful of counts. The rearrangement links TRBV14 to TRBJ2-5; 10 bases match TRBD1. V lost 4 bases and J lost 4; bases outside the gene matches: 9. The CDR3 extends over 16 amino acids. From germline, CDR1 is SGHDN and CDR2 FVKESK. In DNA, the CDR3 is TGTGCCAGCAGCCGCATGGGACAGGGGAACAGAGAGACCCAGTACTTC. It yields the protein CASSRMGQGNRETQYF.

The chain uses TRBV30 and TRBJ1-3; D unclear. The V and J ends lost 0 bases and 3 bases respectively, with 6 bases between them. The CDR3 length is 13 residues. The V gene's germline CDR1 is GTSNPN and CDR2 SVGIG (reference sequence). The CDR3 nucleotides are TGTGCCTGGAGTGTAACTGGTGGAAACACCATATATTTT. Its translation is CAWSVTGGNTIYF.

The genes are TRBV11-2 and TRBJ1-3; no firm D call. Germline CDR1 reads SGHAT; CDR2 reads FQNNGV. Trimming shortened V by 5 bases and J by 0 bases, and 14 bases separated the two germline ends. The CDR3 sequence is 16 residues long. As DNA, the CDR3 is TGTGCCAGCAGCCCCCCGGGTCTAAGCTCTGGAAACACCATATATTTT. It specifies CASSPPGLSSGNTIYF.

The V gene is TRBV12-5, the J gene TRBJ2-3, with D uncertain. Germline V gene sequence: CDR1 LGHNT, CDR2 FRNRAP. Trimming left V 3 bases short and J 1 base short, with 5 bases between. The CDR3 runs 13 residues. The CDR3 is CASGFTGTDTQYF. In DNA, the CDR3 is TGTGCTAGTGGTTTCACAGGCACAGATACGCAGTATTTT.

The rearrangement joins TRBV7-2 to TRBJ2-5, with no clear D. The V gene lost 1 base and the J gene lost 4 bases, with 7 bases spanning the gap. CDR3 length equals 13 residues. Germline-derived CDR1 and CDR2 are SGHTA and FQGNSA. The CDR3 nucleotides read TGTGCCAGCAGCTTAGTGTCAACAGAGACCCAGTACTTC. The encoded protein is CASSLVSTETQYF.

This clone was counted between two and nine times. The chain links TRBV9 to TRBJ2-3, with D possibly being TRBD1 (6 bases). The CDR3 spans 17 residues. The V end lost 3 bases, the J end lost 0 bases, and 17 bases lay between the germline ends. Germline V CDR1 and CDR2: SGDLS, YYNGEE. CDR3 in amino acids: CASSDDGTQGSTDTQYF. Written as DNA, the CDR3 is TGTGCCAGCAGCGATGATGGTACACAGGGAAGCACAGATACGCAGTATTTT.

This chain joins TRBV6-6 and TRBJ1-3; D is unclear. The germline CDR1 and CDR2 sequences are MNHNY and SVGAGI (reference sequence). This CDR3 is 14 amino acids long. V lost 8 bases, J lost 0 bases, and 11 bases lay in between. CDR3 DNA: TGTGCCAGCGGCGTAGGGATCTCTGGAAACACCATATATTTT. As protein: CASGVGISGNTIYF.

The gene calls are TRBV7-8 and TRBJ1-2; D is unclear. This CDR3 is built from 13 residues. V lost 1 base and J 2 bases, leaving 5 bases between the germline ends. Looked up from germline, CDR1 is SGHVS and CDR2 is FQNEAQ. CDR3 in DNA: TGTGCCAGCAGCTTAGAACGAAACTATGGCTACACCTTC. Residues: CASSLERNYGYTF.

This clone has just a few counts. This sequence joins TRBV27 and TRBJ2-5; tentatively, D is TRBD1 (5 bases). The CDR3 has 16 residues. Germline CDR1 MNHEY, CDR2 SMNVEV (reference sequence). V was clipped by 0 bases and J by 5 bases, with 16 bases between them. CDR3 residues: CASSLSPRQGAETQYF. The CDR3 DNA reads TGTGCCAGCAGTTTATCCCCCCGGCAGGGTGCCGAGACCCAGTACTTC.

The rearrangement joins TRBV6-1 to TRBJ1-5; D remains unclear. The CDR3 is made up of 13 amino acids. Germline V gene data show CDR1 as MNHNS and CDR2 as SASEGT. The ends were cut back, 4 bases at V and 1 base at J, with 5 bases in the middle. CDR3 bases: TGTGCCAGCAGTGTCGACAGCAATCAGCCCCAGCATTTT. Its translation: CASSVDSNQPQHF.

The V gene is TRBV7-9, the J gene TRBJ1-3, with 9 bases lining up with TRBD1. Trimming at V came to 6 bases and at J to 5 bases, leaving 5 bases not matched to a gene. Germline values: CDR1 SEHNR, CDR2 FQNEAQ (reference sequence). This CDR3 comprises 14 residues. DNA for the CDR3: TGTGCCAGCAGTCCGGGACAGGGAAGAAACACCATATATTTT. As protein: CASSPGQGRNTIYF.

The rearrangement links TRBV10-3 to TRBJ1-2; tentative D call: TRBD1 (6 bases). CDR1 is ENHRY, CDR2 SYGVKD, per germline. The CDR3 consists of 14 residues. The V end was cut by 3 bases, the J end by 6 bases, with 14 bases between. The CDR3 bases are TGTGCCATCAGTGACGACGGGGGGCGGAATGGCTACACCTTC. Translating it yields CAISDDGGRNGYTF.

This clone has more than one count but fewer than ten. The rearrangement uses TRBV10-1 and TRBJ1-1; D is unclear. The CDR3 runs to 13 residues. With 2 bases removed from V and 1 base from J, the gap between germline ends came to 5 bases. Germline values: CDR1 WNHNN, CDR2 SYGVQD (reference sequence). The CDR3 sequence is CASSEQQNTEAFF. In DNA form, the CDR3 reads TGCGCCAGCAGTGAGCAGCAGAACACTGAAGCTTTCTTT.

This chain links TRBV20-1 with TRBJ2-5; no firm D call. Trimming stripped 2 bases from V and 5 bases from J, with 6 bases between. CDR1 and CDR2 from the germline V gene are DFQATT and SNEGSKA (reference sequence). The CDR3 totals 11 residues. The CDR3 bases are TGCAGTGCTAGAACTCTTGAGACCCAGTACTTC. Its translation: CSARTLETQYF.

This clone has just one count. The gene calls are TRBV29-1 and TRBJ2-1; maybe TRBD2 (6 bases). Trimming pared 2 bases from V and 7 bases from J, leaving 9 bases between. Germline CDR1 SQVTM, CDR2 ANQGSEA. This CDR3 is built from 12 residues. CDR3 nucleotides: TGCAGCGTTGAACGCGGGATAAATGAGCAGTTCTTC. Residues: CSVERGINEQFF.

The genes are TRBV13 and TRBJ2-1; 7 positions match TRBD2. The ends lost 3 bases at V and 8 bases at J; junction bases unmatched: 13. Looked up from germline, CDR1 is PRHDT and CDR2 is FYEKMQ (reference sequence). The CDR3 is 16 amino acids. Here the CDR3 reads CASSFAPLTSEHEQFF. For the CDR3, the DNA is TGTGCCAGCAGCTTTGCACCCCTAACTAGCGAACATGAGCAGTTCTTC.

This clone was seen a handful of times. V and J are TRBV9 and TRBJ2-2; TRBD1 agrees at 8 bases. This CDR3 is built from 14 residues. With V trimmed by 3 bases and J by 7 bases, 5 bases remained unmatched. CDR1 SGDLS and CDR2 YYNGEE come from the germline V gene. CDR3 sequence: CASSGQGAVGELFF. Written as DNA, the CDR3 is TGTGCCAGCAGCGGTCAGGGGGCGGTCGGGGAGCTGTTTTTT.

V gene TRBV18 combines with J gene TRBJ1-4; 10 positions agree with TRBD1. V gave up 6 bases and J gave up 7 bases; unmatched junction bases: 5. The V gene's germline CDR1 is KGHSH and CDR2 LQKENI. This CDR3 has 14 amino acids. The CDR3 loop reads CASSRQGAGEKLFF. The CDR3 coding sequence is TGTGCCAGCTCCCGACAGGGGGCGGGTGAAAAACTGTTTTTT. The variable domain in full, completed from reference TRBV18 and TRBJ1-4, reads NAGVMQNPRHLVRRRGQEARLRCSPMKGHSHVYWYRQLPEEGLKFMVYLQKENIIDESGMPKERFSAEFPKEGPSILRIQQVVRGDSAAYFCASSRQGAGEKLFFGSGTQLSVL.

The chain combines TRBV19 with TRBJ2-6; D might be TRBD1 (6 bases). V gave up 5 bases and J gave up 2 bases, with 13 bases separating them. CDR1 is LNHDA, CDR2 SQIVND, per germline (reference sequence). The CDR3 length is 16 residues. The CDR3 spells CASSVTGTTGANVLTF. The CDR3 DNA is TGTGCCAGTAGTGTAACAGGGACAACTGGGGCCAACGTCCTGACTTTC. Combining the CDR3 with reference TRBV19 and TRBJ2-6 gives the whole variable domain DGGITQSPKYLFRKEGQNVTLSCEQNLNHDAMYWYRQDPGQGLRLIYYSQIVNDFQKGDIAEGYSVSREKKESFPLTVTSAQKNPTAFYLCASSVTGTTGANVLTFGAGSRLTVL.

This chain links TRBV18 with TRBJ2-1, with 8 bases lining up with TRBD1. CDR1 and CDR2 (germline): KGHSH, LQKENI. CDR3 size: 17 residues. The V and J ends lost 0 bases and 2 bases, in that order; junction bases with no gene match: 6. The DNA of the CDR3 is TGTGCCAGCTCACCACCGACAGGGGTGGGTCCCTACAATGAGCAGTTCTTC. Translated, it gives CASSPPTGVGPYNEQFF.